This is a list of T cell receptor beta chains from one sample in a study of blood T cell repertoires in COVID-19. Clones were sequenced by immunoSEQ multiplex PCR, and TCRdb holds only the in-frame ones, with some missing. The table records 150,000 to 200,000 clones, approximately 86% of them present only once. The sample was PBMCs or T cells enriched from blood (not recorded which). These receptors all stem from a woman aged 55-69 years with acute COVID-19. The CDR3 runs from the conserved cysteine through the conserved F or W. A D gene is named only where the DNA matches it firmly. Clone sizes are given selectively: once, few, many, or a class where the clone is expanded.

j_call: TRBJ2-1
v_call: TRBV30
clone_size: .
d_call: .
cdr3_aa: CAWNTGGYGNEQFF
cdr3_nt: TGTGCCTGGAACACCGGAGGGTATGGCAATGAGCAGTTCTTC

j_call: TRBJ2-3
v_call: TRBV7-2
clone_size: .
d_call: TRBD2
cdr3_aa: CASSSWTSGRASTDTQYF
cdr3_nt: TGTGCCAGCAGCTCGTGGACTAGCGGGAGAGCTAGCACAGATACGCAGTATTTT

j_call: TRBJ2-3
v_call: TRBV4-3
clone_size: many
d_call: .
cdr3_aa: CASSRQVSVGTDTQYF
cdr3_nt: TGCGCCAGCAGCCGACAGGTGAGCGTCGGCACAGATACGCAGTATTTT

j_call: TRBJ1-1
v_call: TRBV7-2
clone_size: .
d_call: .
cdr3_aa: CASSLGGLLFTEAFF
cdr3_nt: TGTGCCAGCAGCTTAGGGGGACTTTTGTTTACTGAAGCTTTCTTT

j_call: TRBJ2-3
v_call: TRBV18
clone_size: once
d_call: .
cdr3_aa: CASSSQDITDTQYF
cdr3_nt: TGTGCCAGCTCCTCCCAGGATATCACAGATACGCAGTATTTT

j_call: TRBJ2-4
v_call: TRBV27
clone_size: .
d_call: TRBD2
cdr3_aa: CASGRAGAKNIQYF
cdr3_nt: TGTGCCAGCGGGAGGGCAGGCGCAAAAAACATTCAGTACTTC

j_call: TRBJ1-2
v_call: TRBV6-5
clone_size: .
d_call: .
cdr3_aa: CASSWRGDSYGYTF
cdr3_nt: TGTGCCAGCAGTTGGAGAGGGGACTCATATGGCTACACCTTC

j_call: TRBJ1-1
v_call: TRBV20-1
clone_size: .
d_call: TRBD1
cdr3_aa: CSASHPAGGTEAFF
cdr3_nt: TGCAGTGCTAGTCACCCTGCAGGGGGCACTGAAGCTTTCTTT

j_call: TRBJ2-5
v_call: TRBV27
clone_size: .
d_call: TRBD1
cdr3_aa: CASSYRGRGETQYF
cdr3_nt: TGTGCCAGCAGTTACAGGGGGCGAGGAGAGACCCAGTACTTC

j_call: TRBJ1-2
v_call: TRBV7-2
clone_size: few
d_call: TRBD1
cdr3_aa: CASSPGTGSYGYTF
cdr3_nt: TGTGCCAGCAGCCCAGGGACAGGGAGTTATGGCTACACCTTC

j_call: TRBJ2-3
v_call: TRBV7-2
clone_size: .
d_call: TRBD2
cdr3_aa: CASSRGVDTQYF
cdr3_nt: TGTGCCAGCAGTCGGGGGGTGGATACGCAGTATTTT

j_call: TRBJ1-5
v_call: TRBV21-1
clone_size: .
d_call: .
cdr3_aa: CASSNMHQSNQPQHF
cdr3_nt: TGTGCCAGCAGCAACATGCATCAGTCCAATCAGCCCCAGCATTTT

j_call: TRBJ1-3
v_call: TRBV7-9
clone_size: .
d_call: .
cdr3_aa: CASTPLDEAGNTIYF
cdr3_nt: TGTGCCAGCACCCCCCTCGATGAGGCTGGAAACACCATATATTTT

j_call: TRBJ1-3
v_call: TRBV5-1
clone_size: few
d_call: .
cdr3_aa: CASSTGGAAGNTIYF
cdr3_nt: TGCGCCAGCAGCACGGGAGGGGCGGCCGGAAACACCATATATTTT

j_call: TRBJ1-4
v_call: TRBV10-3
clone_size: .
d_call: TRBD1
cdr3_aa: CAISERQGHEKLFF
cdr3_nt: TGTGCCATCAGTGAGCGACAGGGACATGAAAAACTGTTTTTT

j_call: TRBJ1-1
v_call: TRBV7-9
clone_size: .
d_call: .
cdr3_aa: CASSKTDRNTEAFF
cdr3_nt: TGTGCCAGCAGTAAGACAGACAGGAACACTGAAGCTTTCTTT

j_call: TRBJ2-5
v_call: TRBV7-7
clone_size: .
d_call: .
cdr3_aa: CASSRTRGVQETQYF
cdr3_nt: TGTGCCAGCAGCCGGACTAGGGGGGTCCAAGAGACCCAGTACTTC

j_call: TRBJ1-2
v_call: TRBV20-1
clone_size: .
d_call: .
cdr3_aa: CSASRQGNGYTF
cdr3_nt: TGCAGTGCTAGTCGGCAGGGTAATGGCTACACCTTC

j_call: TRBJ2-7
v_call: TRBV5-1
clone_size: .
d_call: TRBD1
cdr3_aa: CASRPTGTGFSWQYF
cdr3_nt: TGCGCCAGCAGGCCAACCGGGACAGGGTTTTCGTGGCAGTACTTC

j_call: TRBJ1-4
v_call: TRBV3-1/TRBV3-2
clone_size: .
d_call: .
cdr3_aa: CASSQDKGRGEKLFF
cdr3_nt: TGTGCCAGCAGCCAAGATAAAGGAAGGGGTGAAAAACTGTTTTTT

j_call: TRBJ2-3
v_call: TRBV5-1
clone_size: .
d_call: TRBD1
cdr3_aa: CASSPDRAPPDTQYF
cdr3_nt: TGCGCCAGCAGCCCCGACAGGGCTCCACCGGATACGCAGTATTTT

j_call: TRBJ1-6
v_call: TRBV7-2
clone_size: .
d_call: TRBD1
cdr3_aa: CASSLVTGGYSPLHF
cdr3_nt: TGTGCCAGCAGCTTAGTTACAGGGGGCTACTCACCCCTCCACTTT

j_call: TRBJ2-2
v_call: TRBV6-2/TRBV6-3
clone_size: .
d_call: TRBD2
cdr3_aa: CASSSRSLAGPNTGELFF
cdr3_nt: TGTGCCAGCAGTTCCCGTTCGCTAGCGGGTCCTAACACCGGGGAGCTGTTTTTT

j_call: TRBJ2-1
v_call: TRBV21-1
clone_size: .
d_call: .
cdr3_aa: CASTPGLAQNEQFF
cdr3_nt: TGTGCCAGCACACCGGGACTAGCGCAGAATGAGCAGTTCTTC

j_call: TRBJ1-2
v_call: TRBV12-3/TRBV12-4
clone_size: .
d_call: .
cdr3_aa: CASSVGGLYGYTF
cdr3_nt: TGTGCCAGCAGTGTGGGAGGGCTCTATGGCTACACCTTC

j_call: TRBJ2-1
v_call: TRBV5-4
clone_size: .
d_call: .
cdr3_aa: CASSTRRGFSYNEQFF
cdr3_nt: TGTGCCAGCAGCACCCGACGGGGGTTTTCCTACAATGAGCAGTTCTTC

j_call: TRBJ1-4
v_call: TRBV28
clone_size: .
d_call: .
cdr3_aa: CASSPDTLNEKLFF
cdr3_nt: TGTGCCAGCAGTCCGGACACTTTGAATGAAAAACTGTTTTTT

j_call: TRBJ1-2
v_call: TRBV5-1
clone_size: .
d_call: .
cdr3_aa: CASSTQDGRHSDGYTF
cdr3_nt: TGCGCCAGCAGCACACAAGACGGCAGACATTCGGATGGCTACACCTTC

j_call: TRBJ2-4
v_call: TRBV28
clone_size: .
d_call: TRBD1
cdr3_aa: CASRRDRDQGNIQYF
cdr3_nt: TGTGCCAGCAGACGAGACAGGGATCAAGGAAACATTCAGTACTTC

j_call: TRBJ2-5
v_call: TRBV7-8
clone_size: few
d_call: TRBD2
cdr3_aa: CASSVRLAGGPLTQYF
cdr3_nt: TGTGCCAGCAGCGTGAGACTAGCGGGAGGGCCTTTGACCCAGTACTTC

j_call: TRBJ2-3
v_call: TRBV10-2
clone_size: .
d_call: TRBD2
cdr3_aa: CASSERTSGTWGYTQYF
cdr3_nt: TGCGCCAGCAGTGAAAGGACTAGCGGGACCTGGGGGTATACGCAGTATTTT

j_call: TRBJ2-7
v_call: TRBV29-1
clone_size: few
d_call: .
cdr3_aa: CSVGQSPYEQYF
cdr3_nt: TGCAGCGTTGGACAATCACCCTACGAGCAGTACTTC

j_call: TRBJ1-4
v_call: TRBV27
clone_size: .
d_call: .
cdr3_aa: CASSYSLRVSNEKLFF
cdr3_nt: TGTGCCAGCAGTTATTCCCTCAGGGTGTCTAATGAAAAACTGTTTTTT

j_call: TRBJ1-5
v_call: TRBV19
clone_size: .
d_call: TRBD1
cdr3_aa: CASSLIPGQGVHQPQHF
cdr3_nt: TGTGCCAGTAGTTTAATACCGGGACAGGGGGTTCATCAGCCCCAGCATTTT

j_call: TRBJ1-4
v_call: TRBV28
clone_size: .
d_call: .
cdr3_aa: CASSLLAAVNEKLFF
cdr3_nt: TGTGCCAGCAGTTTATTAGCGGCAGTAAATGAAAAACTGTTTTTT

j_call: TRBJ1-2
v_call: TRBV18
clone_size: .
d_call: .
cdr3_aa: CASSSGAAYGYTF
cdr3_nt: TGTGCCAGCTCATCAGGGGCGGCCTATGGCTACACCTTC

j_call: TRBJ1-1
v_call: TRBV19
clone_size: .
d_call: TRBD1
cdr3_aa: CASKQGRWVNTEAFF
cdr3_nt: TGTGCCAGTAAACAGGGGAGGTGGGTGAACACTGAAGCTTTCTTT

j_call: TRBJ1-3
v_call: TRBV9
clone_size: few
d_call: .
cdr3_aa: CASSVEKSSGNTIYF
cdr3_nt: TGTGCCAGCAGCGTAGAAAAGAGCTCTGGAAACACCATATATTTT

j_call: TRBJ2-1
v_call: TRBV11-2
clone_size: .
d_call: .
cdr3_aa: CASSLDLGRYEQFF
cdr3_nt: TGTGCCAGCAGCTTAGATTTGGGGCGGTACGAGCAGTTCTTC

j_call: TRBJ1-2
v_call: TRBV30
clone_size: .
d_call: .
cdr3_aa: CAWSVPKKTGYIYGYTF
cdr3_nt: TGTGCCTGGAGTGTACCAAAGAAAACAGGGTATATTTATGGCTACACCTTC

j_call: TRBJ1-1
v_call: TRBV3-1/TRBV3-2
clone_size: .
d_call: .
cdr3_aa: CASSPAGSSNTEAFF
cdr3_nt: TGTGCCAGCAGCCCCGCGGGTTCATCCAACACTGAAGCTTTCTTT

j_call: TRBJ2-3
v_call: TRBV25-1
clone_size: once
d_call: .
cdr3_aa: CASSERAGGSTDTQYF
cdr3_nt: TGTGCCAGCAGTGAGCGGGCAGGGGGGAGCACAGATACGCAGTATTTT

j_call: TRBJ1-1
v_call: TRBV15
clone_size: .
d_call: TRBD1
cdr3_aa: CATSSWGQGGNMNTEAFF
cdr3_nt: TGTGCCACCAGCAGCTGGGGACAGGGGGGCAACATGAACACTGAAGCTTTCTTT

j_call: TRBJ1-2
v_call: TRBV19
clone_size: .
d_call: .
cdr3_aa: CASSIVGGDYGYTF
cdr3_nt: TGTGCCAGTAGTATAGTAGGCGGTGACTATGGCTACACCTTC

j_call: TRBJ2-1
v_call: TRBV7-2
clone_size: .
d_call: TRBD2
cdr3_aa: CASSSGLAGGEQFF
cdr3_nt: TGTGCCAGCAGTTCAGGACTAGCGGGGGGGGAGCAGTTCTTC

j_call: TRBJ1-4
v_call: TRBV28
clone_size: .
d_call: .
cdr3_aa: CASRLLNSNEKLFF
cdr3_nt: TGTGCCAGCAGGTTACTTAATTCTAATGAAAAACTGTTTTTT

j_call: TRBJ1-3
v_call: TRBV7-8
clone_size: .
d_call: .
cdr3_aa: CASSLALSTVQRSGNTIYF
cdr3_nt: TGTGCCAGCAGCTTAGCGTTGAGCACCGTTCAGCGGTCTGGAAACACCATATATTTT

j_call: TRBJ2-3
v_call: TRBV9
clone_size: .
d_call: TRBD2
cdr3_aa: CASSVWQGGDTQYF
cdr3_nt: TGTGCCAGCAGCGTCTGGCAGGGAGGGGATACGCAGTATTTT

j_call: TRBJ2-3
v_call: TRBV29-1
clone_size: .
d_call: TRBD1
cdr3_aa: CSVRPGQSTDTQYF
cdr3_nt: TGCAGCGTAAGACCGGGACAGAGCACAGATACGCAGTATTTT

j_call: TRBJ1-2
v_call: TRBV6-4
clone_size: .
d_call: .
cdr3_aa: CASSDTAGVWRHGYTF
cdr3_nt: TGTGCCAGCAGCGATACGGCCGGGGTCTGGAGACATGGCTACACCTTC